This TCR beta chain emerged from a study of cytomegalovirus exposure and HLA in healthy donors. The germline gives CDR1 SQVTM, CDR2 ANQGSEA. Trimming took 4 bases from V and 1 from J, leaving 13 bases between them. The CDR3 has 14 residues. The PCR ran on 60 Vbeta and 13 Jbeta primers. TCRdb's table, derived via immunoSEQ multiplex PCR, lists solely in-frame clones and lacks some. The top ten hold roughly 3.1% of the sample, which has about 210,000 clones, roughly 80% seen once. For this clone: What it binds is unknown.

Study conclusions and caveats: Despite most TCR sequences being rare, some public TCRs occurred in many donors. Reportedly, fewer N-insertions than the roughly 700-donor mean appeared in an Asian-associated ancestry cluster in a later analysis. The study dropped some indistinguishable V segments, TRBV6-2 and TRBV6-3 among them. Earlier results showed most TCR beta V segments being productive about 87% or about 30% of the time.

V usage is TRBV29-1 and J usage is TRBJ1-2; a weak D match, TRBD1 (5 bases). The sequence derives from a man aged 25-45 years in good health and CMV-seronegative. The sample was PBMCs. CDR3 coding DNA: TGCAGCGTTGGGGCAGGAGGGGATAACTATGGCTACACCTTC. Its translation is CSVGAGGDNYGYTF.